This section outlines one TCR beta chain sequence together with its context. CDR3 size: 18 residues. Germline V gene data show CDR1 as KGHDR and CDR2 as SFDVKD. Trimming cost V 3 bases and J 5 bases, with 24 bases left between them. This entry belongs to a study of T cells in Graves' hyperthyroidism and ophthalmopathy. TCR beta CDR3 regions were amplified from RNA. Primed by the HTBI set, a first-round RT-PCR was run on the TCR CDR3. TCRdb itself ran the multiplex PCR reads through MiXCR, one entry per CDR3 protein. The sample has a few hundred thousand distinct CDR3 sequences; around 46% are singletons.

This TCR was recovered from a woman aged 18 to 35 with Graves' hyperthyroidism. The sequencing input was peripheral blood or thyroid tissue (not recorded which). The rearrangement links TRBV24-1 to TRBJ1-2; D unclear. The CDR3 DNA reads as TGTGCCACCAGTGATGTAGGAAACACCGGGGTCTTCGGTTATGGCTACACCTTC. Its protein is CATSDVGNTGVFGYGYTF.